This section outlines one T cell receptor (beta chain) sequence together with its context. As yet, its antigen is unknown. The data originate from a study of lymphopenia after photon versus proton radiotherapy. Points from the study as a whole: Survival link was tested only in deceased patients; proton benefit remains a possibility. Relative stability marked proton patients; photon patients lost diversity and naive cells. Post-nadir TCR diversity decline inversely tracked overall survival among those who died. Post-nadir diversity loss with photons came from oligoclonal expansion, particularly CD8+ Temra cells.

Trimming removed 4 bases at V and 1 base at J, with 14 bases between. Germline V lookup: CDR1 MNHEY, CDR2 SMNVEV (reference sequence). The CDR3 consists of 17 residues. Data came from immunoSEQ multiplex PCR; TCRdb stores just in-frame clones and leaves some out. The sample contains 60,000 to 75,000 clones, 75% to 90% of which appear only once. Material: peripheral blood, obtained from a patient treated with photon-based radiotherapy. V usage is TRBV27 and J usage is TRBJ2-6; D uncertain. The sequence was obtained from a man aged 40-49 years with gastric cancer. The CDR3 sequence: CASSSRYSLSGANVLTF. DNA for the CDR3: TGTGCCAGCAGTTCTCGGTACAGTTTATCTGGGGCCAACGTCCTGACTTTC.